The 24 T cell receptor beta chains listed next were all sequenced from one sample in a study of blood T cell repertoires in COVID-19. Sequencing used immunoSEQ multiplex PCR; TCRdb keeps in-frame clones, though not all of them. The table shows some 270,000 clones, with 91% occurring only once. Sequenced sample: PBMCs or T cells enriched from blood (not recorded which). The origin of the receptors is a man in his forties who had been exposed to COVID-19.

The chain couples TRBV7-9 to TRBJ2-3; the match to TRBD2 covers 7 bases. Germline V gives CDR1 SEHNR, CDR2 FQNEAQ (reference sequence). The CDR3 sequence is 16 residues long. After removal of 1 base from V and 4 bases from J, the junction contained 8 bases not matched to a gene. The CDR3 region is CASSLVGAGAPDTQYF. The CDR3 bases are TGTGCCAGCAGCTTAGTTGGGGCGGGAGCCCCAGATACGCAGTATTTT.

The chain combines TRBV4-3 with TRBJ2-2; 7 positions agree with TRBD2. V shed 0 bases, J shed 4 bases, and the junction held 11 bases outside the gene matches. CDR3 length equals 18 residues. CDR1 is LGHNA and CDR2 is YSLEER in the germline V gene. The CDR3 DNA reads as TGCGCCAGCAGCCAAGAAAGATTCCGGGAGGTACTCACCGGGGAGCTGTTTTTT. This gives the protein CASSQERFREVLTGELFF.

This chain links TRBV19 with TRBJ2-1, with 12 bases matching TRBD1. Looked up from germline, CDR1 is LNHDA and CDR2 is SQIVND (reference sequence). With V trimmed by 7 bases and J by 8 bases, 9 bases remained unmatched. CDR3 length: 15 amino acids. DNA of the CDR3: TGTGCCAGTAAGACAGGGACAGGGGGCCTTTATGAGCAGTTCTTC. It codes for CASKTGTGGLYEQFF. The variable domain in full, completed from reference TRBV19 and TRBJ2-1, reads DGGITQSPKYLFRKEGQNVTLSCEQNLNHDAMYWYRQDPGQGLRLIYYSQIVNDFQKGDIAEGYSVSREKKESFPLTVTSAQKNPTAFYLCASKTGTGGLYEQFFGPGTRLTVL.

This clone was found once. The genes are TRBV5-1 and TRBJ1-1; unclear D gene. The length of the CDR3 is 14 residues. Per the germline V gene, CDR1 is SGHRS and CDR2 is YFSETQ. The V gene lost 4 bases and the J gene lost 5 bases, with 15 bases spanning the gap. The DNA of the CDR3 is TGCGCCAGCAGCGCCAGGCAAGTTGGGACTGAAGCTTTCTTT. The encoded protein is CASSARQVGTEAFF.

CDR3 sequence reads: CASSLEITPYYGYTF. The CDR3, as DNA: TGTGCCAGCAGCTTAGAGATAACTCCTTACTATGGCTACACCTTC. The J gene is TRBJ1-2, the V gene TRBV7-6; D remains unclear. The CDR3 runs 15 residues. Deletions cut 1 base from V and 3 bases from J, with 12 bases between. The germline CDR1 and CDR2 sequences are SGHVS and FNYEAQ.

The genes are TRBV28 and TRBJ2-5; 7 bases agree with TRBD2. The CDR3 is 15 amino acids. With V trimmed by 3 bases and J by 4 bases, 8 bases remained unmatched. Germline-derived CDR1 and CDR2 are MDHEN and SYDVKM. The CDR3 region is CASSLGGTEGETQYF. The CDR3 coding sequence is TGTGCCAGCAGTTTGGGAGGGACCGAAGGAGAGACCCAGTACTTC.

V and J are TRBV4-2 and TRBJ2-5; 9 nucleotides align to TRBD2. CDR3 length equals 18 residues. With 0 bases clipped from V and 5 bases from J, the junction kept 13 bases outside the gene matches. The germline V gene has CDR1 LGHNA and CDR2 YNFKEQ. CDR3 bases: TGTGCCAGCAGCCAAGATCATGTGGGGACTAGCCCCCGGGAGACCCAGTACTTC. Translation: CASSQDHVGTSPRETQYF.

This chain joins TRBV11-2 and TRBJ1-2; 7 bases match TRBD1. Trimming cost V 5 bases and J 8 bases; bases outside gene matches: 5. The germline gives CDR1 SGHAT, CDR2 FQNNGV. The length of the CDR3 is 12 residues. The DNA of the CDR3 is TGTGCCAGCAGCCCCGACAGGGAAGGCTACACCTTC. Its protein is CASSPDREGYTF.

The CDR3 is CASSLDRGLRELFF. The CDR3 nucleotides are TGCGCCAGCAGCTTGGACAGGGGGCTAAGGGAGCTGTTTTTT. This sequence joins TRBV5-1 and TRBJ2-2; 9 bases align to TRBD1. With 0 bases clipped from V and 9 bases from J, the junction kept 3 bases outside the gene matches. The CDR3 has 14 amino acids. CDR1 is SGHRS and CDR2 is YFSETQ in the germline V gene.

V is TRBV28 and J is TRBJ1-1; a possible D gene is TRBD1 (6 bases). This CDR3 spans 13 amino acids. The V end lost 6 bases, the J end lost 6 bases, and 14 bases lay between the germline ends. Germline V gene sequence: CDR1 MDHEN, CDR2 SYDVKM. The DNA of the CDR3 is TGTGCCAGCAGGGGACACCAGGCCGCTGAAGCTTTCTTT. Translation gives CASRGHQAAEAFF.

V gene TRBV2 combines with J gene TRBJ2-2; D might be TRBD1 (6 bases). This CDR3 spans 15 amino acids. V was cut by 7 bases and J by 6 bases, with 18 bases left in between. The V gene's germline CDR1 is SNHLY and CDR2 FYNNEI. The CDR3 region has the DNA TGTGCCAGCACCCACAGGGCCTCCCCTCCCGGGGAGCTGTTTTTT. This encodes CASTHRASPPGELFF.

The chain couples TRBV3-1 (or the pseudogene TRBV3-2) to TRBJ2-7; tentatively, D is TRBD2 (6 bases). V was clipped by 4 bases and J by 7 bases, with 14 bases between them. Germline CDR1 LGHDT, CDR2 YNNKEL (reference sequence). The CDR3 has 13 amino acids. CDR3 region: CASSPRLEGEQYF. The CDR3 coding sequence is TGTGCCAGCAGCCCTCGACTAGAAGGTGAGCAGTACTTC.

This clone occurred a few times. The V and J genes are TRBV5-1 and TRBJ2-2; weak D call: TRBD1 (6 bases). From germline, CDR1 is SGHRS and CDR2 YFSETQ. The V end lost 8 bases, the J end lost 0 bases, and 11 bases lay between the germline ends. This CDR3 has 14 amino acids. DNA for the CDR3: TGCGCCAGTAACAGGGCTACGAACACCGGGGAGCTGTTTTTT. Its protein product is CASNRATNTGELFF.

V is TRBV7-2 and J is TRBJ2-3; 13 positions match TRBD2. The CDR3 sequence is 17 residues long. Trimming took 1 base from V and 0 from J; bases not matched to a gene: 1. Germline CDR1 reads SGHTA; CDR2 reads FQGNSA. The chain's CDR3 is CASSLGLAGGSTDTQYF. The CDR3 DNA follows: TGTGCCAGCAGCTTAGGACTAGCGGGAGGAAGCACAGATACGCAGTATTTT.

The chain links TRBV3-1 (or the pseudogene TRBV3-2) to TRBJ1-6; D possibly corresponds to TRBD1 (6 bases). Germline CDR1 reads LGHDT; CDR2 reads YNNKEL (reference sequence). The V end lost 5 bases, the J end lost 5 bases, and 10 bases lay between the germline ends. This CDR3 comprises 14 residues. The CDR3 DNA follows: TGTGCCAGCAGCTCGACAGGCAATAATTCACCCCTCCACTTT. This sequence encodes CASSSTGNNSPLHF.

The V call is TRBV5-1, the J call TRBJ1-2; 10 nucleotides agree with TRBD1. The germline V gene has CDR1 SGHRS and CDR2 YFSETQ. V trimming: 3 bases; J trimming: 2 bases; junction bases outside the gene matches: 4. The CDR3 covers 15 residues. The CDR3 DNA sequence: TGCGCCAGCAGCTCCGGGACAGGGGACAACTATGGCTACACCTTC. It codes for CASSSGTGDNYGYTF.

The V gene is TRBV19, the J gene TRBJ1-5; no reliable D call. Germline V gene data show CDR1 as LNHDA and CDR2 as SQIVND (reference sequence). V shed 5 bases and J shed 0 bases, with 11 bases lying between them. This CDR3 is built from 15 residues. In DNA, the CDR3 is TGTGCCAGTAGTCCCGACTATTATAGCAATCAGCCCCAGCATTTT. It specifies CASSPDYYSNQPQHF.

The chain employs TRBV6-6 and TRBJ2-7, with D maybe TRBD1 (6 bases). V was pared by 6 bases and J by 6 bases, with 18 bases between. This CDR3 region has 14 residues. Germline values: CDR1 MNHNY, CDR2 SVGAGI (reference sequence). CDR3 bases: TGTGCCAGCAGGGATTCACAGGGTACGGGCGAGCAGTACTTC. This translates into CASRDSQGTGEQYF.

V and J are TRBV6-5 and TRBJ2-5; TRBD2 agrees at 9 bases. Germline V CDR1 and CDR2: MNHEY, SVGAGI. The junction had 8 bases not matched to a gene; V was cut back by 4 bases and J by 5 bases. The CDR3 covers 15 residues. The CDR3 sequence is CASSSGTSIDETQYF. In DNA, the CDR3 is TGTGCCAGCAGTTCGGGGACTAGCATTGACGAGACCCAGTACTTC.

CDR3 region: CASSLRARGIAKNIQYF. The CDR3 bases are TGCGCCAGCAGCTTGAGAGCCCGAGGAATAGCCAAAAACATTCAGTACTTC. The genes are TRBV5-1 and TRBJ2-4; D not resolved. Germline V gene lookup returns CDR1 SGHRS and CDR2 YFSETQ. The V and J ends lost 1 base and 0 bases respectively, with 14 bases between them. The CDR3 is 17 residues long.

The chain employs TRBV6-5 and TRBJ2-3; 10 bases line up with TRBD2. CDR1 and CDR2 from the germline V gene are MNHEY and SVGAGI. This CDR3 is built from 11 residues. Unmatched junction bases numbered 1, after V lost 11 bases and J lost 5 bases. The CDR3 sequence is CARLAGDTQYF. The CDR3 DNA is TGTGCCCGACTAGCGGGAGATACGCAGTATTTT.

This clone was detected once. This rearrangement joins TRBV5-1 to TRBJ2-1, with 15 bases matching TRBD2. Germline loops: CDR1 SGHRS, CDR2 YFSETQ. V gave up 4 bases and J gave up 5 bases; unmatched junction bases: 16. The CDR3 runs 20 residues. This CDR3 is CASSHLPRTSGRVSNNEQFF. CDR3 nucleotides: TGCGCCAGCAGCCACCTACCCAGGACTAGCGGGAGGGTTTCAAACAATGAGCAGTTCTTC.

The chain is built from TRBV9 and TRBJ1-2, with TRBD1 matching over 7 bases. Germline loops: CDR1 SGDLS, CDR2 YYNGEE. The CDR3 has 19 residues. J was trimmed by 4 bases and V by 3 bases; bases with no gene match: 21. The CDR3 DNA is TGTGCCAGCAGCGAGAGCGTGAACAGACAGGGCCGGGCACCCTATGGCTACACCTTC. This translates into CASSESVNRQGRAPYGYTF.

V usage is TRBV29-1 and J usage is TRBJ2-1; 9 bases match TRBD2. CDR1 is SQVTM and CDR2 is ANQGSEA in the germline V gene. The CDR3 totals 13 residues. The trim removed 7 bases at V and 2 bases at J, leaving 3 bases unmatched. CDR3 bases: TGCAGCGGGACTAGCGTCACCTACAATGAGCAGTTCTTC. This encodes CSGTSVTYNEQFF.